Listed below are T cell receptor beta chains from one sample, sequenced in a study of blood T cell repertoires in COVID-19. Clones were sequenced by immunoSEQ multiplex PCR, and TCRdb holds only the in-frame ones, with some missing. Found here are some 150,000 clones, about 86% of them singletons; the top ten hold about 10%. Sequenced input: PBMCs or T cells enriched from blood (not recorded which). These receptors originate from a man aged 50 or older who had recovered from COVID-19. Each CDR3 is given with its conserved first and last residue. Each record gives: J gene, clone size, D gene, V gene, CDR3 protein, CDR3 DNA. The D gene is left open where the match is weak. Clone size is shown for a subset of rows, as once, few, many or a class of expanded clone.

j_gene: TRBJ1-2
abundance: once
d_gene: -
v_gene: TRBV7-3
CDR3aa: CASSLFSGSGYTF
CDR3nt: TGTGCCAGCAGCTTATTTTCGGGGTCCGGCTACACCTTC

j_gene: TRBJ1-2
abundance: -
d_gene: -
v_gene: TRBV19
CDR3aa: CASSLNPYGYTF
CDR3nt: TGTGCCAGTAGTCTTAATCCTTATGGCTACACCTTC

j_gene: TRBJ2-5
abundance: -
d_gene: TRBD1
v_gene: TRBV7-2
CDR3aa: CASSLRGRGLQETQYF
CDR3nt: TGTGCCAGCAGCTTAAGGGGCAGGGGGCTACAAGAGACCCAGTACTTC

j_gene: TRBJ2-1
abundance: -
d_gene: -
v_gene: TRBV11-2
CDR3aa: CASSSTSEQFF
CDR3nt: TGTGCCAGCAGCTCCACTTCAGAGCAGTTCTTC

j_gene: TRBJ1-4
abundance: -
d_gene: TRBD1
v_gene: TRBV5-1
CDR3aa: CASSFGTAATNEKLFF
CDR3nt: TGCGCCAGCAGCTTCGGGACAGCTGCAACTAATGAAAAACTGTTTTTT

j_gene: TRBJ1-2
abundance: -
d_gene: TRBD1
v_gene: TRBV5-1
CDR3aa: CASSPGQGVVGYTF
CDR3nt: TGCGCCAGTAGCCCCGGACAGGGGGTGGTTGGCTACACCTTC

j_gene: TRBJ2-2
abundance: few
d_gene: -
v_gene: TRBV5-1
CDR3aa: CASSEIETFLRGGELFF
CDR3nt: TGCGCCAGCAGCGAAATAGAGACATTCCTTCGGGGCGGGGAGCTGTTTTTT

j_gene: TRBJ2-1
abundance: -
d_gene: TRBD2
v_gene: TRBV7-3
CDR3aa: CASSLGGLAGSDEQFF
CDR3nt: TGTGCCAGCAGCTTAGGAGGACTAGCTGGGTCGGATGAGCAGTTCTTC

j_gene: TRBJ2-6
abundance: -
d_gene: TRBD1
v_gene: TRBV18
CDR3aa: CASSIRTQGAGANVLTF
CDR3nt: TGTGCCAGCTCCATCCGAACACAGGGGGCTGGGGCCAACGTCCTGACTTTC

j_gene: TRBJ1-1
abundance: -
d_gene: -
v_gene: TRBV9
CDR3aa: CASSVAGSGTEAFF
CDR3nt: TGTGCCAGCAGCGTAGCCGGGAGTGGGACTGAAGCTTTCTTT

j_gene: TRBJ1-6
abundance: -
d_gene: -
v_gene: TRBV6-6
CDR3aa: CASSSLGLFNSPLHF
CDR3nt: TGTGCCAGCAGTTCCCTCGGACTTTTTAATTCACCCCTCCACTTT

j_gene: TRBJ2-7
abundance: -
d_gene: -
v_gene: TRBV19
CDR3aa: CASSIGQLYEQYF
CDR3nt: TGTGCCAGTAGTATAGGACAGCTCTACGAGCAGTACTTC

j_gene: TRBJ2-3
abundance: few
d_gene: TRBD2
v_gene: TRBV9
CDR3aa: CASSEGLAGRIDTQYF
CDR3nt: TGTGCCAGCAGCGAAGGACTAGCGGGTAGGATAGATACGCAGTATTTT

j_gene: TRBJ1-4
abundance: -
d_gene: TRBD1
v_gene: TRBV7-9
CDR3aa: CASSFRQGALTNEKLFF
CDR3nt: TGTGCCAGCAGCTTCAGACAGGGGGCGCTTACTAATGAAAAACTGTTTTTT

j_gene: TRBJ2-7
abundance: -
d_gene: -
v_gene: TRBV25-1
CDR3aa: CASSIGARKQYF
CDR3nt: TGTGCCAGCAGTATCGGAGCCCGAAAGCAGTACTTC

j_gene: TRBJ2-1
abundance: -
d_gene: TRBD2
v_gene: TRBV3-1/TRBV3-2
CDR3aa: CASSQPRLADLYNEQFF
CDR3nt: TGTGCCAGCAGCCAACCCAGACTAGCAGACCTCTACAATGAGCAGTTCTTC

j_gene: TRBJ1-6
abundance: -
d_gene: -
v_gene: TRBV3-1/TRBV3-2
CDR3aa: CASSQREANSPLHF
CDR3nt: TGTGCCAGCAGCCAAAGGGAGGCTAATTCACCCCTCCACTTT

j_gene: TRBJ1-1
abundance: -
d_gene: -
v_gene: TRBV9
CDR3aa: CASSVVGGRNTEAFF
CDR3nt: TGTGCCAGCAGCGTAGTTGGGGGCCGGAACACTGAAGCTTTCTTT

j_gene: TRBJ2-2
abundance: few
d_gene: TRBD1
v_gene: TRBV25-1
CDR3aa: CASSEKRTGGTGELFF
CDR3nt: TGTGCCAGCAGTGAAAAAAGGACAGGGGGAACCGGGGAGCTGTTTTTT

j_gene: TRBJ1-5
abundance: -
d_gene: -
v_gene: TRBV24-1
CDR3aa: CATGGQYDQPQHF
CDR3nt: TGTGCCACCGGCGGACAGTATGATCAGCCCCAGCATTTT

j_gene: TRBJ1-4
abundance: -
d_gene: TRBD1
v_gene: TRBV9
CDR3aa: CASSFRTGANEKLFF
CDR3nt: TGTGCCAGCAGCTTTCGGACAGGGGCTAATGAAAAACTGTTTTTT

j_gene: TRBJ1-5
abundance: -
d_gene: -
v_gene: TRBV2
CDR3aa: CAGAGGWNQPQHF
CDR3nt: TGTGCCGGCGCGGGGGGCTGGAATCAGCCCCAGCATTTT

j_gene: TRBJ2-7
abundance: -
d_gene: TRBD1
v_gene: TRBV28
CDR3aa: CASSSQGASGIDEQYF
CDR3nt: TGTGCCAGCAGTTCCCAGGGGGCGAGCGGCATAGACGAGCAGTACTTC

j_gene: TRBJ1-2
abundance: -
d_gene: TRBD1
v_gene: TRBV10-3
CDR3aa: CAISGGQSTRDGYTF
CDR3nt: TGTGCCATCAGTGGGGGACAGAGCACTAGGGATGGCTACACCTTC

j_gene: TRBJ1-5
abundance: -
d_gene: -
v_gene: TRBV27
CDR3aa: CASSFSGDNQPQHF
CDR3nt: TGTGCCAGCAGTTTCTCAGGGGACAATCAGCCCCAGCATTTT

j_gene: TRBJ2-7
abundance: many
d_gene: -
v_gene: TRBV5-1
CDR3aa: CASSPDSPSSYEQYF
CDR3nt: TGCGCCAGCAGCCCGGACAGCCCTAGCTCCTACGAGCAGTACTTC

j_gene: TRBJ1-2
abundance: -
d_gene: TRBD1
v_gene: TRBV12-3/TRBV12-4
CDR3aa: CASQQGRYGYTF
CDR3nt: TGTGCCAGTCAACAGGGGCGCTATGGCTACACCTTC

j_gene: TRBJ1-2
abundance: -
d_gene: TRBD1
v_gene: TRBV5-1
CDR3aa: CASSLRTGRAYGYTF
CDR3nt: TGCGCCAGCAGCCTTAGGACAGGAAGAGCCTATGGCTACACCTTC

j_gene: TRBJ2-7
abundance: -
d_gene: -
v_gene: TRBV5-8
CDR3aa: CASSLYAGLSLYEQYF
CDR3nt: TGTGCCAGCAGCTTGTATGCAGGGTTAAGTCTTTACGAGCAGTACTTC

j_gene: TRBJ1-1
abundance: -
d_gene: TRBD1
v_gene: TRBV7-2
CDR3aa: CASSPGTGGANNEAFF
CDR3nt: TGTGCCAGCAGCCCAGGGACAGGGGGCGCTAATAATGAAGCTTTCTTT

j_gene: TRBJ2-7
abundance: -
d_gene: TRBD1
v_gene: TRBV29-1
CDR3aa: CSARQGSYEQYF
CDR3nt: TGCAGCGCCCGACAGGGATCCTACGAGCAGTACTTC

j_gene: TRBJ1-5
abundance: -
d_gene: -
v_gene: TRBV7-8
CDR3aa: CASSLELNQPQHF
CDR3nt: TGTGCCAGCAGCTTAGAACTCAATCAGCCCCAGCATTTT

j_gene: TRBJ1-1
abundance: -
d_gene: TRBD1
v_gene: TRBV6-5
CDR3aa: CASSRTGSIAEAFF
CDR3nt: TGTGCCAGCAGTCGGACAGGGTCGATCGCTGAAGCTTTCTTT

j_gene: TRBJ1-5
abundance: -
d_gene: -
v_gene: TRBV19
CDR3aa: CASRRGNQPQHF
CDR3nt: TGTGCCAGTAGGCGCGGCAATCAGCCCCAGCATTTT

j_gene: TRBJ2-1
abundance: -
d_gene: -
v_gene: TRBV15
CDR3aa: CATSRDAGVGNEQFF
CDR3nt: TGTGCCACCAGCAGAGATGCCGGGGTCGGCAATGAGCAGTTCTTC

j_gene: TRBJ2-7
abundance: -
d_gene: TRBD1
v_gene: TRBV10-3
CDR3aa: CAISAQGPPNYEQYF
CDR3nt: TGTGCCATCAGCGCACAGGGGCCCCCCAACTACGAGCAGTACTTC

j_gene: TRBJ2-3
abundance: -
d_gene: -
v_gene: TRBV30
CDR3aa: CAWTSRPLPDTQYF
CDR3nt: TGTGCCTGGACGTCGCGGCCGCTCCCAGATACGCAGTATTTT

j_gene: TRBJ2-2
abundance: -
d_gene: TRBD2
v_gene: TRBV19
CDR3aa: CASSSSGEYGELFF
CDR3nt: TGTGCCAGTAGTAGTAGCGGGGAATACGGGGAGCTGTTTTTT

j_gene: TRBJ1-1
abundance: -
d_gene: -
v_gene: TRBV12-3/TRBV12-4
CDR3aa: CASSWGGVEAFF
CDR3nt: TGTGCCAGCAGTTGGGGCGGGGTTGAAGCTTTCTTT

j_gene: TRBJ2-3
abundance: -
d_gene: -
v_gene: TRBV12-3/TRBV12-4
CDR3aa: CASSLDTQYF
CDR3nt: TGTGCCAGCAGTCTGGATACGCAGTATTTT

j_gene: TRBJ1-1
abundance: -
d_gene: -
v_gene: TRBV2
CDR3aa: CASTQAGEEAFF
CDR3nt: TGTGCCAGCACTCAAGCCGGGGAAGAAGCTTTCTTT

j_gene: TRBJ2-7
abundance: -
d_gene: -
v_gene: TRBV29-1
CDR3aa: CRGPGGETLGYEQYF
CDR3nt: TGCAGGGGGCCCGGGGGAGAGACCTTGGGGTACGAGCAGTACTTC

j_gene: TRBJ2-1
abundance: -
d_gene: -
v_gene: TRBV2
CDR3aa: CASSELTSSYNEQFF
CDR3nt: TGTGCCAGCAGTGAACTAACTAGCTCCTACAATGAGCAGTTCTTC

j_gene: TRBJ2-6
abundance: once
d_gene: -
v_gene: TRBV27
CDR3aa: CASSLLTGTGANVLTF
CDR3nt: TGTGCCAGCAGTTTATTAACGGGGACTGGGGCCAACGTCCTGACTTTC

j_gene: TRBJ1-6
abundance: medium-sized
d_gene: -
v_gene: TRBV5-1
CDR3aa: CASSLGPTGNSPLHF
CDR3nt: TGCGCCAGCAGCTTGGGACCTACAGGGAATTCACCCCTCCACTTT

j_gene: TRBJ1-3
abundance: -
d_gene: -
v_gene: TRBV12-3/TRBV12-4
CDR3aa: CASSFPRNTIYF
CDR3nt: TGTGCCAGCAGTTTCCCCAGAAACACCATATATTTT

j_gene: TRBJ2-5
abundance: -
d_gene: -
v_gene: TRBV10-1
CDR3aa: CASSGPAEGQETQYF
CDR3nt: TGCGCCAGCAGTGGACCGGCGGAGGGCCAAGAGACCCAGTACTTC

j_gene: TRBJ1-3
abundance: once
d_gene: -
v_gene: TRBV30
CDR3aa: CAWTRGLSGNTIYF
CDR3nt: TGTGCCTGGACGAGGGGACTCTCTGGAAACACCATATATTTT

j_gene: TRBJ2-1
abundance: -
d_gene: TRBD2
v_gene: TRBV19
CDR3aa: CASSIGLAGGISYNEQFF
CDR3nt: TGTGCCAGTAGTATAGGGCTAGCGGGGGGGATCTCCTACAATGAGCAGTTCTTC

j_gene: TRBJ2-6
abundance: -
d_gene: TRBD1
v_gene: TRBV9
CDR3aa: CASSLRTTGAGANVLTF
CDR3nt: TGTGCCAGCAGCCTACGAACCACAGGGGCTGGGGCCAACGTCCTGACTTTC

j_gene: TRBJ1-2
abundance: -
d_gene: -
v_gene: TRBV28
CDR3aa: CASSFVDRTNYGYTF
CDR3nt: TGTGCCAGCAGTTTTGTTGACAGGACTAACTATGGCTACACCTTC